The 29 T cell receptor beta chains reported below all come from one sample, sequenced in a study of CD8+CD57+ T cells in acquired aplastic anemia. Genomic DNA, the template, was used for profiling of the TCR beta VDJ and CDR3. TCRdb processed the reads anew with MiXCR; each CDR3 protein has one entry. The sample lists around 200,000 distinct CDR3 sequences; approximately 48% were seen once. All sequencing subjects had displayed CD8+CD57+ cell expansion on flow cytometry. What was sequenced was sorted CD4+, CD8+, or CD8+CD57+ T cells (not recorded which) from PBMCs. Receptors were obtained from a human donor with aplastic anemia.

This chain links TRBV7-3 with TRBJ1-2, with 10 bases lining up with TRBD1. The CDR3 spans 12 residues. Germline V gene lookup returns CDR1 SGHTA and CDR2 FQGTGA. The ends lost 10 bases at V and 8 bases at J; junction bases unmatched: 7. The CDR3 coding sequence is TGTGCCATCCCGACAGGGGGCCGCGGCTACACCTTC. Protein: CAIPTGGRGYTF.

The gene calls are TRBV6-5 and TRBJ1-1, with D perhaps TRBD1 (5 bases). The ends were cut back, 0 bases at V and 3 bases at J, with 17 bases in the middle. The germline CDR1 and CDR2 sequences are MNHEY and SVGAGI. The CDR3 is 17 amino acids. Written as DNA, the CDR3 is TGTGCCAGCAGTTACTCGATAGGTTGGGGGGTGGACACTGAAGCTTTCTTT. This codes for CASSYSIGWGVDTEAFF.

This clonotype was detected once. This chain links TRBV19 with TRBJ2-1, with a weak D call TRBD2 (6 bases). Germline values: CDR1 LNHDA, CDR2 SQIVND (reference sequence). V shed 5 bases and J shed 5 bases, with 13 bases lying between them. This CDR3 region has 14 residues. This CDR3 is CASSVTSSDNEQFF. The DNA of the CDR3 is TGTGCCAGTAGTGTGACTAGTTCGGACAATGAGCAGTTCTTC. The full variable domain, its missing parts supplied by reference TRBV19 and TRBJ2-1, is DGGITQSPKYLFRKEGQNVTLSCEQNLNHDAMYWYRQDPGQGLRLIYYSQIVNDFQKGDIAEGYSVSREKKESFPLTVTSAQKNPTAFYLCASSVTSSDNEQFFGPGTRLTVL.

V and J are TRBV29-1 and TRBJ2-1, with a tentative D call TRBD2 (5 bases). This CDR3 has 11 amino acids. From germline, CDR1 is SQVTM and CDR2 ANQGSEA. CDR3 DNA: TGCAGAGCTGGCGGGTACAATGAGCAGTTCTTC. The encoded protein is CRAGGYNEQFF.

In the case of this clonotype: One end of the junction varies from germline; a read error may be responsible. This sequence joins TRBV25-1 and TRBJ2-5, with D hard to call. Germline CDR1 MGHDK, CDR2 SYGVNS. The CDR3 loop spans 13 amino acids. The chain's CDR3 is CASSESGQEAQYF. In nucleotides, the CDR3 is TGTGCCAGCAGTGAGTCGGGCCAAGAGGCCCAGTACTTC.

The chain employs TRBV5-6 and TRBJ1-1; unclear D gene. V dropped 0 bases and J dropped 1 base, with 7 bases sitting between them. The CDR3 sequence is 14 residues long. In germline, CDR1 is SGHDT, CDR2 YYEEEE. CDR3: CASSLALKNTEAFF. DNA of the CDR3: TGTGCCAGCAGCTTGGCTCTGAAGAACACTGAAGCTTTCTTT.

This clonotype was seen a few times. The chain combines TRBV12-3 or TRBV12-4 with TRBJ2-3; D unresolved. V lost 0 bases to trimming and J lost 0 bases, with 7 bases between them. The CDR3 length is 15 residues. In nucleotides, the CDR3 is TGTGCCAGCAGTTTAGCGGTAACTAGCACAGATACGCAGTATTTT. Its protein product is CASSLAVTSTDTQYF.

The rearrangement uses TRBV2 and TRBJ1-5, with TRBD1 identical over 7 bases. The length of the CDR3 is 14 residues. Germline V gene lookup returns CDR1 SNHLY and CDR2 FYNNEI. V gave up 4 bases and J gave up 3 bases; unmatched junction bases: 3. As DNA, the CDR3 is TGTGCCAGCAGTGGGACAGGATACAATCAGCCCCAGCATTTT. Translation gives CASSGTGYNQPQHF.

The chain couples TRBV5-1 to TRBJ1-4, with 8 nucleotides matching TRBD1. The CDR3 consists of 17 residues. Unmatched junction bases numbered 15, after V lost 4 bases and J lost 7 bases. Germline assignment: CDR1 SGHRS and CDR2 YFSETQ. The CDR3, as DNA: TGCGCCAGCAGCCCACAGGGGCCCGACAGGGGAGGTGAAAAACTGTTTTTT. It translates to CASSPQGPDRGGEKLFF.

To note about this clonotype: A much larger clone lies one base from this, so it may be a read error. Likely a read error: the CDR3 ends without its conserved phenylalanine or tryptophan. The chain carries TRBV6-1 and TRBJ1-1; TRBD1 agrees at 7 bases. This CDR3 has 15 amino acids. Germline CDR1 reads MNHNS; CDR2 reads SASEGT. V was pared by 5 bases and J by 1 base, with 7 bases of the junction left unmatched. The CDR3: CASSRDSPSNTEAFL. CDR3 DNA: TGTGCCAGCAGTCGGGACAGCCCGTCGAACACTGAAGCTTTCCTT.

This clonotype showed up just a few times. As DNA, the CDR3 is TGTGCCAGCAGTGTCCGTCTAGAGACCCAGTACTTC. This gives the protein CASSVRLETQYF. This sequence joins TRBV6-1 and TRBJ2-5; unclear D gene. The CDR3 is 12 amino acids. The germline V gene encodes CDR1 MNHNS and CDR2 SASEGT. V lost 4 bases, J lost 4 bases, and 7 bases lay in between.

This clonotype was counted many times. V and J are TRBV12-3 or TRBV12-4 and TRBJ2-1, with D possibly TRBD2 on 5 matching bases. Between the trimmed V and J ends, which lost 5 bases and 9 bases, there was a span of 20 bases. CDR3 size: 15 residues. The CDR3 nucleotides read TGTGCCAGCAGTCCCGTTAGCGTCCCGGGTACTGAGCAGTTCTTC. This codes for CASSPVSVPGTEQFF.

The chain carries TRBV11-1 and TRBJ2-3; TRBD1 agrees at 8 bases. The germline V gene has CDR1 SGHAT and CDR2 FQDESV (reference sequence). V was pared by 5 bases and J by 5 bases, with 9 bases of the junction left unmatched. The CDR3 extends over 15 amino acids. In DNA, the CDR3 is TGTGCCAGCAGCCCATACGGACAGGGTATAGATACGCAGTATTTT. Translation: CASSPYGQGIDTQYF.

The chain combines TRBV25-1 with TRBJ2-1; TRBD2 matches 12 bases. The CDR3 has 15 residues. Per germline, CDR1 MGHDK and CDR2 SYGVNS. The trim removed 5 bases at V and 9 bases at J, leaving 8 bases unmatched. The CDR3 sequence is CASSPRLAGAGEQFF. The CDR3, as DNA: TGTGCCAGCAGTCCTCGACTAGCGGGGGCGGGTGAGCAGTTCTTC.

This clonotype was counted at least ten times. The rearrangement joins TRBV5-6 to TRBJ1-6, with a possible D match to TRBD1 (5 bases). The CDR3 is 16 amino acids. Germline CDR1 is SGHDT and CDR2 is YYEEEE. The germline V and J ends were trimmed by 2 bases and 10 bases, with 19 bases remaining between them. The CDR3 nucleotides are TGTGCCAGCAGCTTAGCTTATCAGAGGGGAAGATCACCCCTCCACTTT. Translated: CASSLAYQRGRSPLHF.

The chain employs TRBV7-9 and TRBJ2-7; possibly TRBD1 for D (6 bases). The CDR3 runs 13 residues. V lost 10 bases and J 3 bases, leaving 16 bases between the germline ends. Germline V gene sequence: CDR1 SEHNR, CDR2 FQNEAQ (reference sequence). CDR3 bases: TGTGCCATCCCGACAGGCGCCTACTACGAGCAGTACTTC. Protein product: CAIPTGAYYEQYF.

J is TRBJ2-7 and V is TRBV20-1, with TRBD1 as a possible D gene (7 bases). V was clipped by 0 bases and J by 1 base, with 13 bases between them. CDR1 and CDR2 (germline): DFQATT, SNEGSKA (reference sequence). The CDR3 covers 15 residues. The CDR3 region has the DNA TGCAGTGCTAGAGATCCAGGGGGGTCTTCCTACGAGCAGTACTTC. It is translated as CSARDPGGSSYEQYF.

CDR3 region: CASSASTGVYFF. DNA of the CDR3: TGTGCCAGCAGTGCCTCGACAGGGGTGTATTTCTTC. This chain connects TRBV2 to TRBJ2-1; 8 nucleotides align to TRBD1. The CDR3 extends over 12 amino acids. The germline CDR1 and CDR2 sequences are SNHLY and FYNNEI. V was pared by 4 bases and J by 16 bases, with 9 bases of the junction left unmatched.

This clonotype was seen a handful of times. The CDR3 loop is CDSYNEQFF. Written as DNA, the CDR3 is TGTGACAGTTACAATGAGCAGTTCTTC. The chain links TRBV14 to TRBJ2-1; D is ambiguous. The CDR3 totals 9 residues. Germline CDR1 is SGHDN and CDR2 is FVKESK.

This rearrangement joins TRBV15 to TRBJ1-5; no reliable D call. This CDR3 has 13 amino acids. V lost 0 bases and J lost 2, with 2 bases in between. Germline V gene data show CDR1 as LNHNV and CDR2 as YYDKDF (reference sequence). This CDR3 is CATSRDGNQPQHF. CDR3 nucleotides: TGTGCCACCAGCAGAGATGGCAATCAGCCCCAGCATTTT. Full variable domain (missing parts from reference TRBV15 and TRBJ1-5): DAMVIQNPRYQVTQFGKPVTLSCSQTLNHNVMYWYQQKSSQAPKLLFHYYDKDFNNEADTPDNFQSRRPNTSFCFLDIRSPGLGDTAMYLCATSRDGNQPQHFGDGTRLSIL.

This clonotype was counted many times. The CDR3 coding sequence is TGTGCCAGTAGGAACTCCCCTGCCTCGTCAGATACGCAGTATTTT. Translated: CASRNSPASSDTQYF. The chain recombines TRBV19 with TRBJ2-3; D ambiguous. Trimming took 6 bases from V and 4 from J, leaving 17 bases between them. The germline gives CDR1 LNHDA, CDR2 SQIVND (reference sequence). The CDR3 sequence is 15 residues long.

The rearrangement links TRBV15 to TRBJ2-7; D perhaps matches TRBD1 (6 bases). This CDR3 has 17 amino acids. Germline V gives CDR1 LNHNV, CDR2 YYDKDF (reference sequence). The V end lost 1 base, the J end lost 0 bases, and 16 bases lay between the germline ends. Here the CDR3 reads CATSRVYQGRTSYEQYF. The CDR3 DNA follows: TGTGCCACCAGCAGAGTATACCAGGGGCGAACCTCCTACGAGCAGTACTTC.

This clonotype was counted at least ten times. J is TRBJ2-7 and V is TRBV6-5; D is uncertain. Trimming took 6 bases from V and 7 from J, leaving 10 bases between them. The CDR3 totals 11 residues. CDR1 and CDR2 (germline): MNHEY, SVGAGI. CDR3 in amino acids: CASSYMGEQYF. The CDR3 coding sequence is TGTGCCAGCAGCTACATGGGGGAGCAGTACTTC.

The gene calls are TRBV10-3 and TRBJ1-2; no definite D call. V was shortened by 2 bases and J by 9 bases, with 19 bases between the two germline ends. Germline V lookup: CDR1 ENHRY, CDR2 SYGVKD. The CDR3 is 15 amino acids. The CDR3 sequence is CAISEPRAEAMRYTF. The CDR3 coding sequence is TGTGCCATCAGTGAGCCGAGGGCCGAGGCTATGCGCTACACCTTC.

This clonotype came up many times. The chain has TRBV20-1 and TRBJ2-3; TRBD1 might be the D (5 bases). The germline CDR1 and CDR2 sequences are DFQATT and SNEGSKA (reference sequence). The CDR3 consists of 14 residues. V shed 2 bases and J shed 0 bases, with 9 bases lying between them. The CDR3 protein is CSARWAGSTDTQYF. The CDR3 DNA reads TGCAGTGCTAGATGGGCAGGGAGCACAGATACGCAGTATTTT.

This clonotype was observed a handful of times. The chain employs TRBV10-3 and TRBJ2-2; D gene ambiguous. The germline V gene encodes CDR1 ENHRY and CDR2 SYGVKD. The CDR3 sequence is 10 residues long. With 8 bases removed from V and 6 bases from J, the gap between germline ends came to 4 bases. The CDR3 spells CAISSGELFF. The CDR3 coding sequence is TGTGCCATCTCCTCCGGGGAGCTGTTTTTT.

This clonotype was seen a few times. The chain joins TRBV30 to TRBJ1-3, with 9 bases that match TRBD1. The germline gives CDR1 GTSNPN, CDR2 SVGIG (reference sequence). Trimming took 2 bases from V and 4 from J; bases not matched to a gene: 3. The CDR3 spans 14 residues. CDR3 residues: CAWSPGTGGNTIYF. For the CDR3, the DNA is TGTGCCTGGAGTCCCGGGACAGGGGGAAACACCATATATTTT.

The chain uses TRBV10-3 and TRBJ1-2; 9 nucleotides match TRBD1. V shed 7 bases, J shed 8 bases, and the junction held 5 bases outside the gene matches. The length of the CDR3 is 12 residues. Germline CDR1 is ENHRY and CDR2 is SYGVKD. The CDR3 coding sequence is TGTGCCATCAATGGACAGGGGCCAGGCTACACCTTC. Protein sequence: CAINGQGPGYTF.

The CDR3 coding sequence is TGTGCCACCAGCAGAGTCCAAGAGACCCAGTACTTC. Translated: CATSRVQETQYF. The V and J genes are TRBV15 and TRBJ2-5; no definite D call. CDR1 and CDR2 from the germline V gene are LNHNV and YYDKDF (reference sequence). The CDR3 is made up of 12 amino acids. Between the trimmed V and J ends, which lost 1 base and 1 base, there was a span of 1 base.